The clone carrying this T cell receptor (beta chain) was seen only a few times. Its antigen is currently unknown. TCRdb re-called the RT-PCR reads with MiXCR, one entry per CDR3 protein. The sample shows around 650,000 distinct CDR3 sequences, 15% to 19% of them seen only once. Per germline, CDR1 MNHNS and CDR2 SASEGT. The CDR3 runs to 16 residues. Trimming took off 5 bases at V and 2 bases at J, with 19 bases between the two ends. This sample is drawn from a study of response to subunit inactivated influenza vaccine. Study-level points and caveats: New T cells are recruited in small numbers by each seasonal influenza vaccination, according to the authors' suggestion.

This sequence originates from a man aged 50 or older who received an inactivated influenza vaccine. This material consisted of PBMCs from blood, taken 11 to 12 days after vaccination. The chain uses TRBV6-1 and TRBJ2-7; D may be TRBD1 or TRBD2 (5 bases each). The DNA for the CDR3 is TGTGCCAGCAGTACGGGGAGCGGATGGGGCGCCTACGAGCAGTACTTC. Protein sequence: CASSTGSGWGAYEQYF.